Listed here are 26 T cell receptor beta chains from one sample, sequenced in a study of molecular identifiers for immune sequencing clone quantification. MiXCR, applied by TCRdb to the PCR reads, yields one record per CDR3 protein. In the table there are about 510,000 distinct CDR3 sequences, around 23% of which are singletons. Material: naive CD8+ T cells from blood, with Jurkat cell RNA spiked in. The subset was: FACS-sorted CD8+CD4-CCR7+CD45RA+ naive T cells. Receptors originate from a human donor in good health. Some libraries in this study had Jurkat cell RNA spiked in.

This clonotype was picked up many times. The chain is built from TRBV14 and TRBJ1-5; possible D gene TRBD1, 5 bases. Germline CDR1 is SGHDN and CDR2 is FVKESK. Between the trimmed V and J ends, which lost 6 bases and 7 bases, there was a span of 19 bases. This CDR3 is built from 15 residues. The CDR3 DNA reads TGTGCCAGCAGTCCTACCCAGGGATCGTTGCAGCCCCAGCATTTT. This gives the protein CASSPTQGSLQPQHF.

This clonotype is a singleton in its sample. The junction departs from germline at one end; a sequencing error may be responsible. The chain joins TRBV5-3 to TRBJ1-2; D call uncertain. TRBV5-3 is classed as an ORF, of uncertain function. The CDR3 has 13 amino acids. The CDR3 here is CAGSLVGNSGYTF. The CDR3 nucleotides read TGTGCCGGCAGCTTGGTAGGGAACTCTGGCTACACCTTC.

This clonotype was recorded a few times. This chain links TRBV7-9 with TRBJ1-5; D gene ambiguous. Between the trimmed V and J ends, which lost 3 bases and 0 bases, there was a span of 9 bases. This CDR3 is 15 amino acids long. The germline V gene encodes CDR1 SEHNR and CDR2 FQNEAQ (reference sequence). CDR3 DNA: TGTGCCAGCAGCTTTTCTCGGGATAGCAATCAGCCCCAGCATTTT. Protein: CASSFSRDSNQPQHF.

This clonotype occurred a few times. The V call is TRBV6-5, the J call TRBJ1-6; 7 bases fit TRBD1. The CDR3 sequence is 14 residues long. V shed 6 bases and J 6 bases; nucleotides not matched to a gene: 5. Germline V gene sequence: CDR1 MNHEY, CDR2 SVGAGI. CDR3 region: CASSNRGINSPLHF. CDR3 nucleotides: TGTGCCAGCAGCAACAGGGGTATTAATTCACCCCTCCACTTT.

Notes on this clonotype: As the CDR3 is not closed by the conserved phenylalanine or tryptophan, this likely results from a read error. The chain carries TRBV27 and TRBJ2-7, with TRBD2 as a possible D gene (5 bases). In germline, CDR1 is MNHEY, CDR2 SMNVEV (reference sequence). The CDR3 loop spans 14 amino acids. Trimming took off 4 bases at V and 3 bases at J, with 13 bases between the two ends. DNA of the CDR3: TGTGCCAGCAGTTATCAAGCGGTCCACTACGAGCAGTACCTC. This encodes CASSYQAVHYEQYL.

Turning to this clonotype: One base away lies a much larger clone, so this may be a sequencing read error. The V gene is TRBV7-9, the J gene TRBJ2-7; 10 bases are shared with TRBD2. Trimming took 8 bases from V and 5 from J; bases not matched to a gene: 12. This CDR3 region has 15 residues. Per germline, CDR1 SEHNR and CDR2 FQNEAQ (reference sequence). This chain's CDR3 is CASSPDSGRSNEQYF. As DNA, the CDR3 is TGTGCCAGCTCACCCGATAGCGGGAGGAGCAACGAGCAGTACTTC.

Turning to this clonotype: Given a much more abundant clone one base away, this may be a read error. This sequence joins TRBV4-3 and TRBJ1-1; D unclear. The CDR3 covers 16 residues. Per the germline V gene, CDR1 is LGHNA and CDR2 is YSLEER. Trimming removed 0 bases from V and 1 base from J, with 12 bases in between. The CDR3 loop is CASSQDSGSPNTEAFF. DNA for the CDR3: TGCGCCAGCAGCCAAGATTCTGGTTCCCCGAACACTGAAGCTTTCTTT.

The chain is built from TRBV5-5 and TRBJ1-1; D is unclear. The V gene lost 7 bases and the J gene lost 2 bases, with 18 bases spanning the gap. Germline V gives CDR1 SGHKS, CDR2 YYEKEE (reference sequence). This CDR3 is built from 15 residues. Here the CDR3 DNA reads TGTGCCAGCCCGCTGGGATCTTATTATAACACTGAAGCTTTCTTT. Translated, it gives CASPLGSYYNTEAFF.

The chain is built from TRBV4-3 and TRBJ1-5; the D is unclear. The CDR3 contains 13 residues. Germline-derived CDR1 and CDR2 are LGHNA and YSLEER. V was shortened by 3 bases and J by 6 bases, with 9 bases between the two germline ends. CDR3 in DNA: TGCGCCAGCAGCCAGGAGATGGGTCAGCCCCAGCATTTT. It translates to CASSQEMGQPQHF.

The V call is TRBV3-1, the J call TRBJ1-3; D is perhaps TRBD1 (5 bases). The CDR3 sequence is 16 residues long. With 0 bases removed from V and 4 bases from J, the gap between germline ends came to 13 bases. Germline values: CDR1 LGHDT, CDR2 YNNKEL (reference sequence). This CDR3 reads CASSQDEGALGNTIYF. CDR3 in DNA: TGTGCCAGCAGCCAAGATGAAGGGGCGTTGGGAAACACCATATATTTT.

This clonotype came up a few times. The gene calls are TRBV18 and TRBJ2-7; the D gene is possibly TRBD2 (5 bases). Per germline, CDR1 KGHSH and CDR2 LQKENI. The CDR3 spans 15 residues. V shed 0 bases and J shed 6 bases, with 15 bases lying between them. DNA for the CDR3: TGTGCCAGCTCACCACCTTACCTAGAGGGTCCCGAGCAGTACTTC. It encodes CASSPPYLEGPEQYF. Full variable domain (remainder filled in from reference TRBV18 and TRBJ2-7): NAGVMQNPRHLVRRRGQEARLRCSPMKGHSHVYWYRQLPEEGLKFMVYLQKENIIDESGMPKERFSAEFPKEGPSILRIQQVVRGDSAAYFCASSPPYLEGPEQYFGPGTRLTVT.

This clonotype appeared once. This sequence joins TRBV6-5 and TRBJ2-3, with 11 bases that match TRBD2. The ends lost 2 bases at V and 5 bases at J; junction bases unmatched: 9. Germline V gives CDR1 MNHEY, CDR2 SVGAGI. The CDR3 runs to 17 residues. CDR3 sequence (DNA): TGTGCCAGCAGTTACGGAATAGCGGGGGGGCCGGGAGATACGCAGTATTTT. Translating gives CASSYGIAGGPGDTQYF.

This clonotype was detected a few times. This chain joins TRBV9 and TRBJ2-4; D is uncertain. V was clipped by 4 bases and J by 8 bases, with 19 bases between them. The CDR3 runs to 15 residues. Germline values: CDR1 SGDLS, CDR2 YYNGEE. The CDR3 loop reads CASSPGNPSLHIQYF. CDR3 coding DNA: TGTGCCAGCAGCCCGGGTAATCCCTCGCTACACATTCAGTACTTC.

This clonotype has just one count. This clone may be a read error of a much larger clone one base away. The chain links TRBV7-9 to TRBJ1-1, with D perhaps matching TRBD1 (6 bases). Germline lookup yields CDR1 SEHNR and CDR2 FQNEAQ (reference sequence). The CDR3 runs 13 residues. Here the CDR3 DNA reads TGTGCCGGCAGACTTGGACAGAGCACTGAAGCTTTCTTT. Protein sequence: CAGRLGQSTEAFF.

The V gene is TRBV30, the J gene TRBJ2-7; D might be TRBD1 (5 bases). The CDR3 runs to 14 residues. Germline CDR1 and CDR2: GTSNPN and SVGIG (reference sequence). The V end was cut by 2 bases, the J end by 4 bases, with 15 bases between. The CDR3 region has the DNA TGTGCCTGGAGTTCCGACAGTAACGCGTACGAGCAGTACTTC. Amino acid sequence: CAWSSDSNAYEQYF. The full variable domain, in which reference TRBV30 and TRBJ2-7 provide the parts outside the CDR3, is SQTIHQWPATLVQPVGSPLSLECTVEGTSNPNLYWYRQAAGRGLQLLFYSVGIGQISSEVPQNLSASRPQDRQFILSSKKLLLSDSGFYLCAWSSDSNAYEQYFGPGTRLTVT.

Only a few counts were recorded for this clonotype. The chain uses TRBV7-3 and TRBJ2-1; D unresolved. V lost 5 bases to trimming and J lost 2 bases, with 13 bases between them. Germline loops: CDR1 SGHTA, CDR2 FQGTGA. The CDR3 contains 15 residues. CDR3 nucleotide sequence: TGTGCCAGCAGCCCCGACTCAGTCCCCTACAATGAGCAGTTCTTC. It codes for CASSPDSVPYNEQFF.

CDR3 in amino acids: CASSPRGSPGEKLFF. The CDR3, as DNA: TGCGCCAGCAGCCCCCGGGGGAGCCCAGGGGAAAAACTGTTTTTT. This chain connects TRBV4-3 to TRBJ1-4; possible D gene TRBD1, 5 bases. The CDR3 loop spans 15 amino acids. The germline gives CDR1 LGHNA, CDR2 YSLEER. V shed 4 bases and J shed 8 bases, with 17 bases lying between them.

This clonotype was counted between two and nine times. The chain has TRBV12-5 and TRBJ1-2, with a weak D call TRBD1 (6 bases). This CDR3 comprises 12 residues. Trimming pared 5 bases from V and 7 bases from J, leaving 11 bases between. Germline CDR1 LGHNT, CDR2 FRNRAP. This CDR3 is CASGTTGSGYTF. The CDR3, as DNA: TGTGCTAGTGGTACCACAGGGAGTGGCTACACCTTC. The entire variable domain, with the rest obtained from reference TRBV12-5 and TRBJ1-2, is as follows: DARVTQTPRHKVTEMGQEVTMRCQPILGHNTVFWYRQTMMQGLELLAYFRNRAPLDDSGMPKDRFSAEMPDATLATLKIQPSEPRDSAVYFCASGTTGSGYTFGSGTRLTVV.

This clonotype was detected only a few times. The chain carries TRBV5-4 and TRBJ2-7; no definite D call. The CDR3 length is 14 residues. The germline V gene has CDR1 SGHNT and CDR2 YYREEE (reference sequence). Trimming took 2 bases from V and 0 from J, leaving 9 bases between them. The CDR3, as DNA: TGTGCCAGCAGCTTCTCGACTGCCTCCTACGAGCAGTACTTC. Its translation: CASSFSTASYEQYF.

Written as DNA, the CDR3 is TGTGCCAGCAGCCGCCCCAGGGGAAACTTAAGGTTTAGCAATCAGCCCCAGCATTTT. Translation: CASSRPRGNLRFSNQPQHF. The chain is built from TRBV14 and TRBJ1-5; D is perhaps TRBD1 (6 bases). The germline V gene encodes CDR1 SGHDN and CDR2 FVKESK. With 4 bases removed from V and 0 bases from J, the gap between germline ends came to 22 bases. The CDR3 runs to 19 residues.

Notes on this clonotype: With a much larger clone just one base away, this may be a read error. The rearrangement uses TRBV9 and TRBJ2-2; D uncertain. V was clipped by 9 bases and J by 6 bases, with 12 bases between them. CDR3 length: 12 amino acids. CDR1 SGDLS and CDR2 YYNGEE come from the germline V gene. CDR3 sequence: CANSSDPGELFF. CDR3 nucleotides: TGTGCCAACAGTTCTGATCCCGGGGAGCTGTTTTTT.

In its sample, this clonotype was seen many times. This rearrangement joins TRBV6-2 or TRBV6-3 to TRBJ1-5; D remains unclear. Germline-derived CDR1 and CDR2 are MNHEY and SVGEGT. The CDR3 covers 13 residues. Trimming left V 0 bases short and J 11 bases short, with 11 bases between. CDR3 residues: CASSYSRRTAQHF. The CDR3 nucleotides are TGTGCCAGCAGTTACTCCAGGCGGACGGCCCAGCATTTT.

J is TRBJ2-2 and V is TRBV20-1; TRBD2 aligns across 9 bases. V lost 1 base to trimming and J lost 1 base; unmatched junction nucleotides: 10. Germline CDR1 is DFQATT and CDR2 is SNEGSKA (reference sequence). This CDR3 contains 18 residues. CDR3 nucleotides: TGCAGTGCTAGAGTTTTTGGTAGTAGCGGGGGGAACACCGGGGAGCTGTTTTTT. As protein: CSARVFGSSGGNTGELFF.

The sample holds a few counts of this clonotype. V usage is TRBV30 and J usage is TRBJ1-1; 8 nucleotides line up with TRBD1. This CDR3 spans 14 amino acids. The germline V gene has CDR1 GTSNPN and CDR2 SVGIG (reference sequence). Trimming at V came to 1 base and at J to 4 bases, leaving 5 bases not matched to a gene. The CDR3 spells CAWSEGQGPTEAFF. CDR3 DNA: TGTGCCTGGAGTGAAGGACAGGGCCCCACTGAAGCTTTCTTT. The full variable domain, with the rest looked up from reference TRBV30 and TRBJ1-1, is SQTIHQWPATLVQPVGSPLSLECTVEGTSNPNLYWYRQAAGRGLQLLFYSVGIGQISSEVPQNLSASRPQDRQFILSSKKLLLSDSGFYLCAWSEGQGPTEAFFGQGTRLTVV.

J is TRBJ2-7 and V is TRBV4-1, with 9 bases identical to TRBD1. This CDR3 contains 16 residues. Germline V lookup: CDR1 MGHRA, CDR2 YSYEKL. V shed 2 bases and J 2 bases; nucleotides not matched to a gene: 7. For the CDR3, the DNA is TGCGCCAGCAGCCAACCATCGGGACAGGGTCCCTACGAGCAGTACTTC. Translating gives CASSQPSGQGPYEQYF.

This clonotype was counted many times. The J gene is TRBJ1-1, the V gene TRBV6-5, with 9 positions matching TRBD1. Germline CDR1 is MNHEY and CDR2 is SVGAGI. The V segment lost 6 bases and the J segment 11 bases; nucleotides outside the gene matches: 10. The length of the CDR3 is 13 residues. The CDR3 is CASSSGTGTAAFF. The CDR3 DNA reads TGTGCCAGCAGCTCCGGGACAGGGACAGCGGCTTTCTTT.